The sample holds many counts of the clone carrying this TCR beta chain. Its antigen is unidentified. Then a second PCR, running roughly 7 to 12 cycles, was carried out with a sample-barcoded 5' primer and a J-beta primer mix. A single record per CDR3 protein comes from TCRdb applying MiXCR to the 5' RACE reads. The sample consists of about 930,000 distinct CDR3 sequences, roughly 29% of them appearing once. This record belongs to a study of blood T cells in healthy people across ages. V lost 6 bases to trimming and J lost 3 bases, with 12 bases between them. This CDR3 contains 13 residues. Germline V lookup: CDR1 MNHEY, CDR2 SVGAGI. The study, taken as a whole, reports: More naive CD4+ cells and higher diversity marked long-lived donors relative to aged donors.

The sample also formed part of further work on T cells of mothers and their children. This second study notes: For the second PCR, the M1S primer put in sample barcodes and 2-4 random nucleotides.

The material sequenced was blood. The origin of this receptor is a woman aged 40 to 49 in good health. The chain has TRBV6-5 and TRBJ2-7; D is perhaps TRBD1 or TRBD2 (5 bases each). The DNA of the CDR3 is TGTGCCAGCAGGGCAGGGACCTACTACGAGCAGTACTTC. Protein sequence: CASRAGTYYEQYF.